This T cell receptor beta chain was sequenced during a study of CD8 T cells in ankylosing spondylitis. Study results and limitations: CD8+ by phenotype, disease-linked clones were relatively rare in peripheral blood.

V gave up 3 bases and J gave up 0 bases, with 11 bases separating them. CDR3 size: 15 residues. Library preparation for TCR beta used quantitative 5'-RACE with molecular barcodes. Using its own MiXCR run on the 5' RACE reads, TCRdb lists one record per CDR3 protein. The sample carries 340,000 or so distinct CDR3 sequences, 14% to 15% recorded once. This clonotype was seen a handful of times. The target antigen is unknown. This receptor was taken from a male donor with ankylosing spondylitis or in good health (not recorded which). The V and J genes are TRBV12-3 or TRBV12-4 and TRBJ1-2, with D unclear. The sample was blood, either unsorted or a sorted T cell fraction (not recorded which). CDR3 region: CASSFKATSNYGYTF. The DNA of the CDR3 is TGTGCCAGCAGTTTCAAGGCCACCTCTAACTATGGCTACACCTTC.